This TCR beta chain was sequenced in a study of T-cell memory formation after mild COVID-19. Whole-study context: In these data, TCR clusters were largely donor specific.

5'RACE primed at constant segments yielded TCR alpha and TCR beta cDNA libraries bearing sample barcodes and UMIs. TCRdb independently ran MiXCR on the 5' RACE reads; one entry per CDR3 protein. This table holds 40,000 to 55,000 distinct CDR3 sequences, roughly 12% found once. Trimming took 10 bases from V and 0 from J, leaving 4 bases between them. CDR1 is SNHLY and CDR2 is FYNNEI in the germline V gene. The CDR3 consists of 11 residues. V is TRBV2 and J is TRBJ1-3; D gene unclear. The receptor comes from a man younger than 35 who had mild COVID-19 (a few samples of this study predate the infection). Cell type and time point are not known. Sequencing was done on a sample of PBMCs or a T cell subset sorted from them (not recorded which). CDR3 DNA: TGTGCCATCTACTCTGGAAACACCATATATTTT. Translating it yields CAIYSGNTIYF. The full variable domain, with the rest looked up from reference TRBV2 and TRBJ1-3, is EPEVTQTPSHQVTQMGQEVILRCVPISNHLYFYWYRQILGQKVEFLVSFYNNEISEKSEIFDDQFSVERPDGSNFTLKIRSTKLEDSAMYFCAIYSGNTIYFGEGSWLTVV.